The present entry profiles one T cell receptor beta chain with its context. Antigen: not known. Patients newly diagnosed with hyperthyroidism, under 2 months' duration, were aged 18 to 65, the study reports. The sequenced template was RNA, covering the TCR beta CDR3 region. First-round RT-PCR with HTBI primers preceded a second-round multiplex PCR. One entry per CDR3 protein, called by TCRdb with MiXCR from the multiplex PCR reads. The sample holds 560,000 or so distinct CDR3 sequences, approximately 35% seen once. The data were obtained in a study of Graves' ophthalmopathy and Graves' hyperthyroidism. Study-wide findings and caveats: For separating ophthalmopathy from stable hyperthyroidism, a 13-signature model gave approximately 90% sensitivity and roughly 79% specificity. Sensitivity reached 70.59% and specificity approximately 78% when the model predicted ophthalmopathy progression. A majority of expanded thyroid clonotypes exceeding 0.001 frequency were likewise present in blood.

Specimen: peripheral blood or thyroid tissue (not recorded which). This receptor was obtained from an adult man with Graves' hyperthyroidism.

CDR3 sequence reads: CASREMEGGDTQYF. CDR3 in DNA: TGTGCCAGCAGGGAAATGGAGGGGGGAGATACGCAGTATTTT. The genes are TRBV7-2 and TRBJ2-3; D may correspond to TRBD1 or TRBD2 (6 bases each). The length of the CDR3 is 14 residues. CDR1 is SGHTA and CDR2 is FQGNSA in the germline V gene. Trimming shortened V by 6 bases and J by 5 bases, and 15 bases separated the two germline ends.